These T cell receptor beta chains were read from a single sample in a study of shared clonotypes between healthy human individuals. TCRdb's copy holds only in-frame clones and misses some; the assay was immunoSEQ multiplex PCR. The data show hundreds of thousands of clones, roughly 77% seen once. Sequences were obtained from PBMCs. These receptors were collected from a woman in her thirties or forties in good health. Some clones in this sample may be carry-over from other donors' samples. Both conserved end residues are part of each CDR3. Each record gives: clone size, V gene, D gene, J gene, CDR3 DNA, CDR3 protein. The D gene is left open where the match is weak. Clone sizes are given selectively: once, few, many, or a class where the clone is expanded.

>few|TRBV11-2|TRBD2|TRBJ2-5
TGTGCCAGCAGCTTGGGAGCGGGACCTGGGGAGACCCAGTACTTC
CASSLGAGPGETQYF
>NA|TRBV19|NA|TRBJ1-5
TGTGCCAGTATTGGGATCGCCGGGACTAGTACTCAGCCCCAGCATTTT
CASIGIAGTSTQPQHF
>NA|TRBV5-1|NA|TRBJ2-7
TGCGCCAGCAGCTTCCAGGGAGGCGAGCAGTACTTC
CASSFQGGEQYF
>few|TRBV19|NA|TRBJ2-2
TGTGCCAGTAGTAACTCAGTCGTCACCGGGGAGCTGTTTTTT
CASSNSVVTGELFF
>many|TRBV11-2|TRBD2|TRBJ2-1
TGTGCCAGCAGGGTCGGTCGGTGGGGCGGGAGTCCTTACAATGAGCAGTTCTTC
CASRVGRWGGSPYNEQFF
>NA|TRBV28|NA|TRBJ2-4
TGTGCCAGCAGTCGTACCCGGGCAAGAAACATTCAGTACTTC
CASSRTRARNIQYF
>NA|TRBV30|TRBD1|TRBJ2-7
TGTGCCTGGACCTATTCCGGGACAGGGTTGTACGAGCAGTACTTC
CAWTYSGTGLYEQYF
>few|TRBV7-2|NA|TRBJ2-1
TGTGCCAGCAGCTTAGGGTTAGCGGCCCCATACAATGAGCAGTTCTTC
CASSLGLAAPYNEQFF
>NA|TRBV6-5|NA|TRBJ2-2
TGTGCCAGCAGGAAGGGTATCCGGACCGGGGAGCTGTTTTTT
CASRKGIRTGELFF
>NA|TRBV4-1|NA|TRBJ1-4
TGCGCCAGCAGGCCAGGGAGGGGGGCAACTAATGAAAAACTGTTTTTT
CASRPGRGATNEKLFF
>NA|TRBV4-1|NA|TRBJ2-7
TGCGCCAGCAGCCAAGTAGCGACCTACGAGCAGTACTTC
CASSQVATYEQYF
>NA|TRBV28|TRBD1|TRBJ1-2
TGTGCCACTCTCAGGGGGGCAGGGCAGGGCTACACCTTC
CATLRGAGQGYTF
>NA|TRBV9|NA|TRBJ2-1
TGTGCCAGCAGCGTTGTGGGTAGCGCCTACAATGAGCAGTTCTTC
CASSVVGSAYNEQFF
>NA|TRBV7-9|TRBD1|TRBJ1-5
TGTGCCAGCAGCACAGGGGGCGGATCGGGGCCCCAGCATTTT
CASSTGGGSGPQHF
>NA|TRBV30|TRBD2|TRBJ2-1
TGTGCCTGGAGTGTCCATAGCGGGGCTTACAATGAGCAGTTCTTC
CAWSVHSGAYNEQFF
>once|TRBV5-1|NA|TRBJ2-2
TGCGCCAGCAGCTTGCCAGGGCCCGGGGAGCTGTTTTTT
CASSLPGPGELFF
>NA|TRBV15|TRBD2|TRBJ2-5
TGTGCCACCAGCAGAGGACTAGCGGGAGATAATGCTGAGACCCAGTACTTC
CATSRGLAGDNAETQYF
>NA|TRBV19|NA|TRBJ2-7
TGTGCCAGTAGTATTGTCCTAGGGACCTACGAGCAGTACTTC
CASSIVLGTYEQYF
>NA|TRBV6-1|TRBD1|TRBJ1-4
TGTGCCAGCGTACAGGGGACAAAACTGTTTTTT
CASVQGTKLFF
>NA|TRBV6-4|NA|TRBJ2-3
TGTGCCAGCAGTGACAAGGGGGAGGCAGATACGCAGTATTTT
CASSDKGEADTQYF
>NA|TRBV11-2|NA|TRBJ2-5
TGTGCCAGCAGCTATCACGTGGGAGAGACCCAGTACTTC
CASSYHVGETQYF
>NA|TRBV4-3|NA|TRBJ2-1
TGCGCCAGCAGCCAAGATGGGTTTGCCCGCTCCTACAATGAGCAGTTCTTC
CASSQDGFARSYNEQFF
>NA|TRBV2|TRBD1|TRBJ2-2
TGTGCCAGCAGTGGACAGGGGACCTCTACCGGGGAGCTGTTTTTT
CASSGQGTSTGELFF
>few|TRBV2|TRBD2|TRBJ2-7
TGTGCCAGCAGTGGTACCGGGACTACGAATCAGTACTTC
CASSGTGTTNQYF
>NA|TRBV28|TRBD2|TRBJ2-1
TGTGCCAGTACTTCCCCCTTTAGCGGGAGGGTTTACAATGAGCAGTTCTTC
CASTSPFSGRVYNEQFF
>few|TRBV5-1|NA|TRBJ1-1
TGCGCCAGCAGTTCACAGACGAACACTGAAGCTTTCTTT
CASSSQTNTEAFF
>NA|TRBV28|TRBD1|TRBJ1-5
TGTGCCAGCAATCGACAGGGGGTTCAGCCCCAGCATTTT
CASNRQGVQPQHF
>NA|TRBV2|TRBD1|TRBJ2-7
TGTGCCAGCACCGCCTCCGCCGGGGACAGGGTTACCCACGAGCAGTACTTC
CASTASAGDRVTHEQYF
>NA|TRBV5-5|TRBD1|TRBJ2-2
TGTGCCAGCAGCGGACAGGGGTCCACCGGGGAGCTGTTTTTT
CASSGQGSTGELFF
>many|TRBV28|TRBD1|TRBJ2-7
TGTGCCAGCAATCCGACAGGGGGTGAAGGCTACGAGCAGTACTTC
CASNPTGGEGYEQYF
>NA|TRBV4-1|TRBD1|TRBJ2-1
TGCGCCAGCAGCCAAGGACAGGGTCTCTACAATGAGCAGTTCTTC
CASSQGQGLYNEQFF